Below, 14 T cell receptor beta chains from the same sample are listed, as sequenced in a study of CXCR3-negative and CXCR3-positive naive CD8 T cells. General study results and limits: Against CXCR3-negative naive cells, CXCR3-positive naive cells showed more hydrophobic TRB CDR3s.

These TCRs' antigens remain unknown. UMI-labeled 5' RACE yielded the TRB cDNA libraries. TCRdb reanalyzed the 5' RACE reads and collapses them to one entry per CDR3 protein, without DNA. The sample holds 60,000 to 65,000 distinct CDR3 sequences. The sample comprised naive CXCR3+ CD8+ T cells from blood. Subset in this sample: CD45RO-CCR7+CD27+CD95- naive CD8+ T cells expressing CXCR3 (TNR3+). The receptors here all came from a human donor in good health. Some clones in this sample may be carry-over from other donors' samples.

The V call is TRBV4-2, the J call TRBJ2-2. Germline values: CDR1 LGHNA, CDR2 YNFKEQ. This CDR3 spans 15 amino acids. The chain's CDR3 is CASSQELGNTGELFF.

The chain is built from TRBV20-1 and TRBJ2-1; the D call from TCRdb, TRBD1, cannot be confirmed without DNA. This CDR3 is 14 amino acids long. Germline V gene sequence: CDR1 DFQATT, CDR2 SNEGSKA (reference sequence). The CDR3 loop is CSAPREGDYNEQFF.

This chain connects TRBV5-1 to TRBJ2-7. This CDR3 has 14 residues. Per germline, CDR1 SGHRS and CDR2 YFSETQ. The CDR3 loop is CASSLAQGDYEQYF.

The gene calls are TRBV6-4 and TRBJ2-1; no DNA is available, so the TRBD2 call from TCRdb remains unchecked. Looked up from germline, CDR1 is MRHNA and CDR2 is SNTAGT. CDR3 length: 15 residues. CDR3 loop: CASSDGLAGGNEQFF.

The chain links TRBV29-1 to TRBJ2-7; the TCRdb D gene call, TRBD2, has no DNA to confirm it. The CDR3 covers 16 residues. Germline loops: CDR1 SQVTM, CDR2 ANQGSEA. CDR3 sequence reads: CSAGLAGGRTNYEQYF.

The V call is TRBV3-1, the J call TRBJ2-2; TCRdb outputs TRBD1, but without DNA this stays unchecked. This CDR3 has 14 amino acids. The germline V gene encodes CDR1 LGHDT and CDR2 YNNKEL (reference sequence). The CDR3 is CASSKRGRTGELFF.

This chain joins TRBV20-1 and TRBJ2-7; TCRdb outputs TRBD2, but without DNA this stays unchecked. The V gene's germline CDR1 is DFQATT and CDR2 SNEGSKA (reference sequence). The CDR3 is 13 amino acids. The CDR3 loop is CSARRSGENEQYF.

The chain recombines TRBV12-3 or TRBV12-4 with TRBJ1-5. This CDR3 is built from 18 residues. The CDR3 sequence is CASSLETRQGYSNQPQHF.

This chain joins TRBV29-1 and TRBJ2-3; without DNA, the TCRdb call of TRBD2 cannot be checked. The CDR3 sequence is 12 residues long. In germline, CDR1 is SQVTM, CDR2 ANQGSEA. This CDR3 is CSPSVGTDTQYF.

This chain joins TRBV2 and TRBJ2-7; TCRdb designates TRBD1, a call that cannot be tested without DNA. Germline loops: CDR1 SNHLY, CDR2 FYNNEI. The length of the CDR3 is 14 residues. The CDR3 spells CASSATQGYYEQYF.

CDR3 sequence reads: CSVGTRTYEQYF. The chain links TRBV29-1 to TRBJ2-7; as DNA is missing, the TRBD1 call by TCRdb cannot be tested. The CDR3 spans 12 residues. Germline CDR1 reads SQVTM; CDR2 reads ANQGSEA.

The rearrangement joins TRBV7-2 to TRBJ2-1; no DNA is available, so the TRBD1 call from TCRdb remains unchecked. Germline V gene sequence: CDR1 SGHTA, CDR2 FQGNSA. CDR3 length: 17 amino acids. The CDR3 here is CASSFILRGAPYNEQFF.

The V call is TRBV12-3 or TRBV12-4, the J call TRBJ1-5; the D gene TCRdb calls, TRBD1, cannot be checked with no DNA. The CDR3 sequence is 13 residues long. CDR3 sequence: CASTGQGAQPQHF.

The V gene is TRBV20-1, the J gene TRBJ1-4. Germline V gene sequence: CDR1 DFQATT, CDR2 SNEGSKA (reference sequence). The CDR3 extends over 15 amino acids. The CDR3 here is CSARDRSGIGEKLFF.